Given below is one T cell receptor beta chain in context. The specificity of this receptor is unknown. No base qualities exist here, and no much larger clone lies one base off it. The CDR3, from cysteine to phenylalanine, totals 12 residues. Only the CDR3 portion is preserved as DNA: 36 bases, with reading frame beginning at the first base. Deletion took 5 bases off V and 12 bases off J, with a span of 11 bases between the germline ends. TCR beta CDR3 regions were amplified from RNA transcripts for repertoire sequencing. The first round was an RT-PCR using HTBI primers with the Qiagen OneStep RT-PCR kit, and this first round was followed by a second-round multiplex PCR, then size selection and purification. Libraries were sequenced paired-end with 100 bp reads on an Illumina HiSeq2000. The study's processing was this. SOAPnuke was used to process the reads, throwing out any read that had adapters, had uncalled bases, had a mean Phred below 15, or lacked an exact constant-primer or identifier match. COPE v1.2.5 was used to merge high-quality paired reads. Each unique nucleotide sequence was defined as a clonotype, and clonotypes were aligned to IMGT TRB V, D and J references with MiTCR v1.1. The analysis was limited to V-J combinations with a frequency above 0.0001, which together covered 99.2% of the repertoires. For each V-J combination, a TCR clonal expansion and chaos score was defined as F50 clonal expansion divided by the chaos observed in the TCRdist matrix. Features were reduced by Welch's t-statistics and random forest to 10 to 15 V-J combinations, which fed a naive Bayes classifier. The Morisita-Horn index was used to measure how similar the thyroid and blood repertoires were. TCRdb itself trimmed the public reads at Q25 with fastp, ran MiXCR and retained productive beta chains. Here each entry gathers all rows of one CDR3 protein and keeps the most common genes and DNA. In this record, the V and J calls reflect TCRdb's handling and not the investigators' own analysis. This sample has 260,000 or so distinct CDR3 sequences in its table, and about 46% of those were observed once. Less than 50% of the sample is in the top ten clones.

These data belong to a study of Graves' ophthalmopathy and Graves' hyperthyroidism (dated by TCRdb to the late 2010s). Regarding the research as a whole: Peripheral blood was collected at initial diagnosis, before any treatment. After sampling, hyperthyroidism patients received methimazole starting at 30 mg daily, and ophthalmopathy patients received high-dose intravenous methylprednisolone. In total, around 140 blood samples were TCR-sequenced: approximately 42 ophthalmopathy, some 72 hyperthyroidism and some 17 hyperthyroidism-to-ophthalmopathy patients. For independent validation, a separate cohort was made up of 18 hyperthyroidism patients plus 17 patients who later progressed from hyperthyroidism to ophthalmopathy. In several hyperthyroidism patients, the T-cell repertoire of thyroid tissue was compared with the T-cell repertoire of blood. To tell Graves' ophthalmopathy apart from Graves' hyperthyroidism, and to predict which patients would progress to ophthalmopathy, the study relied on TCR beta repertoire signatures. To explore V-J signatures distinguishing ophthalmopathy from hyperthyroidism, a discovery set of 100 or so patients (fewer than 45 ophthalmopathy, about 57 stable hyperthyroidism) was enrolled.

The ophthalmopathy patients had moderately to severely active disease, with a Clinical Activity Score of 3 or higher, a NOSPECS grade of 4 or higher, and a disease duration of less than 3 months. Anyone with other autoimmune diseases, uncontrolled infections, pregnancy or lactation was excluded from the study. Diagnosis relied on clinical symptoms, serum thyroxine, TRAb, thyroid ultrasound and orbital computed tomography. Ficoll-Paque density gradient centrifugation was used to isolate PBMCs from 8 to 10 ml of fresh peripheral blood. Trizol reagent was used to extract the total RNA, and its quality was then checked on an Agilent 2100 Bioanalyzer. The paper's findings and limits, for the study overall: The 13-signature model separated ophthalmopathy from stable hyperthyroidism with about 86% sensitivity and about 81% specificity in cross-validation, and 80%/75% in the test set. In validation, the model predicted ophthalmopathy progression with 55% to 71% sensitivity and roughly 78% specificity; 12 predicted patients were CT-confirmed with GO in a median of around 6 months. Most of the expanded thyroid clonotypes with a frequency above 0.001 were also detected in blood, and it was suggested that the thyroid immune response may be reflected by blood repertoires. Sample size was not statistically predetermined, and group allocation was not concealed from the investigators.

The origin of this receptor is an adult man with Graves' ophthalmopathy. The V and J genes are TRBV12-3 or TRBV12-4 and TRBJ2-6, and perhaps TRBD1 as D gene, on 5 matching bases. The sequenced sample consisted of peripheral blood. The CDR3 here reads CASSPPGAVLTF. The sequenced DNA is TGTGCCAGCAGTCCCCCTGGGGCCGTCCTGACTTTC.